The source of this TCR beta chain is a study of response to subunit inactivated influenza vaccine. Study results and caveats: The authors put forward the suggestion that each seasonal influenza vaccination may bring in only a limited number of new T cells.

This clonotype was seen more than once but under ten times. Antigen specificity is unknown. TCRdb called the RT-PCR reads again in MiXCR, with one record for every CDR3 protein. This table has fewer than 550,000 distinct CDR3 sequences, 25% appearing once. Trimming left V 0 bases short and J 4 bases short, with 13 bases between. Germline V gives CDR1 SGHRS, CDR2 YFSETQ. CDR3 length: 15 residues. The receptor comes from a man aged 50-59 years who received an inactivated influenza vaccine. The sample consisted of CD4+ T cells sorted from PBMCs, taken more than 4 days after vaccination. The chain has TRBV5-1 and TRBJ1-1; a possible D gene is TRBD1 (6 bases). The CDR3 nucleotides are TGCGCCAGCAGCTTGGAACAGGGTGGTTCCACTGAAGCTTTCTTT. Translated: CASSLEQGGSTEAFF.